These 26 T cell receptor beta chains were all obtained from the same sample, sequenced in a study of beta chain features in type 1 diabetes. Expressed TCRB transcripts were sequenced because the entire RNA isolate underwent reverse transcription. Profiling relied on immunoSEQ multiplex PCR, and the TCRdb table lists in-frame clones only, not all of them. Of under 300,000 clones in the sample, approximately 25% were seen once. Study outcomes and limitations: Among all four CD4+ subsets, Type 1 diabetes patients had TCRB CDR3s that were moderately but significantly shorter.

Antigens of these TCRs are unknown. Sequencing was carried out using naive CD4+ T cells from blood. The receptors shown here come from a woman in her 30s with type 1 diabetes.

The rearrangement uses TRBV29-1 and TRBJ1-2, with D tentatively TRBD1 (5 bases). Trimming stripped 5 bases from V and 3 bases from J, with 10 bases between. CDR3 size: 12 residues. CDR1 is SQVTM and CDR2 is ANQGSEA in the germline V gene. CDR3 amino acids: CSVSGADYGYTF. In DNA, the CDR3 is TGCAGCGTTAGTGGGGCAGACTATGGCTACACCTTC. Full variable domain (rest looked up from reference TRBV29-1 and TRBJ1-2): SAVISQKPSRDICQRGTSLTIQCQVDSQVTMMFWYRQQPGQSLTLIATANQGSEATYESGFVIDKFPISRPNLTFSTLTVSNMSPEDSSIYLCSVSGADYGYTFGSGTRLTVV.

There are a few counts of this clone. V usage is TRBV4-2 and J usage is TRBJ2-2; 9 nucleotides match TRBD2. Trimming removed 0 bases from V and 3 bases from J; junction bases left unmatched: 11. Germline CDR1 LGHNA, CDR2 YNFKEQ. CDR3 length: 19 amino acids. This CDR3 is CASSQDFGGRAGDTGELFF. In DNA, the CDR3 is TGTGCCAGCAGCCAAGATTTCGGCGGGAGGGCCGGGGACACCGGGGAGCTGTTTTTT.

This clone has just a few counts. The gene calls are TRBV5-1 and TRBJ2-1; TRBD2 matches 13 bases. With 0 bases clipped from V and 9 bases from J, the junction kept 6 bases outside the gene matches. This CDR3 comprises 16 residues. From germline, CDR1 is SGHRS and CDR2 YFSETQ. CDR3 DNA sequence: TGCGCCAGCAGCTTGGCCCCGGGACTAGCGGGAACTGAGCAGTTCTTC. It encodes CASSLAPGLAGTEQFF.

This clone was counted a few times. J is TRBJ1-5 and V is TRBV29-1; D might be TRBD1 (5 bases). Trimming removed 5 bases from V and 4 bases from J, with 15 bases in between. The CDR3 is 14 amino acids. Germline CDR1 and CDR2: SQVTM and ANQGSEA. CDR3 region: CSVIYGHPNQPQHF. In nucleotides, the CDR3 is TGCAGCGTTATATATGGACACCCGAATCAGCCCCAGCATTTT.

This sequence joins TRBV5-6 and TRBJ1-5, with D maybe TRBD1 (5 bases). V dropped 1 base and J dropped 3 bases, with 11 bases sitting between them. This CDR3 has 15 residues. The germline V gene encodes CDR1 SGHDT and CDR2 YYEEEE. CDR3: CASSLLGVLNQPQHF. The CDR3 DNA is TGTGCCAGCAGCTTGCTAGGGGTACTCAATCAGCCCCAGCATTTT.

The DNA for the CDR3 is TGTGCCAGCAGTACAAGAGGGATAGACAATGAGCAGTTCTTC. It codes for CASSTRGIDNEQFF. The chain uses TRBV2 and TRBJ2-1; D is perhaps TRBD2 (5 bases). The germline V and J ends were trimmed by 5 bases and 5 bases, with 13 bases remaining between them. The germline V gene has CDR1 SNHLY and CDR2 FYNNEI. CDR3 length equals 14 residues.

The chain recombines TRBV29-1 with TRBJ2-3; 12 bases align to TRBD2. CDR1 and CDR2 from the germline V gene are SQVTM and ANQGSEA. J gave up 0 bases and V 7 bases, and 2 bases lay outside the gene matches. This CDR3 is built from 14 residues. The CDR3 loop reads CSALAGGSTDTQYF. The CDR3 DNA reads TGCAGCGCCCTAGCGGGAGGGAGCACAGATACGCAGTATTTT.

In its sample, this clone was seen a few times. The V and J genes are TRBV19 and TRBJ2-1; the match to TRBD1 covers 7 bases. The V gene's germline CDR1 is LNHDA and CDR2 SQIVND (reference sequence). This CDR3 is built from 15 residues. J gave up 3 bases and V 7 bases, and 9 bases lay outside the gene matches. The CDR3 DNA reads TGTGCCAGTACCAATCCAGGGGGAAACTACAATGAGCAGTTCTTC. Its protein product is CASTNPGGNYNEQFF.

The rearrangement joins TRBV5-1 to TRBJ1-2; the D is unclear. Germline V gives CDR1 SGHRS, CDR2 YFSETQ. This CDR3 is built from 15 residues. V was shortened by 0 bases and J by 4 bases, with 13 bases between the two germline ends. The DNA for the CDR3 is TGCGCCAGCAGCTTGGGAGGGAGCCTCGGCTATGGCTACACCTTC. Translating it yields CASSLGGSLGYGYTF. Complete variable domain (other parts from reference TRBV5-1 and TRBJ1-2): KAGVTQTPRYLIKTRGQQVTLSCSPISGHRSVSWYQQTPGQGLQFLFEYFSETQRNKGNFPGRFSGRQFSNSRSEMNVSTLELGDSALYLCASSLGGSLGYGYTFGSGTRLTVV.

In this sample, this clone turned up a few times. The V call is TRBV30, the J call TRBJ2-7; the D gene is possibly TRBD1 (5 bases). Germline CDR1 is GTSNPN and CDR2 is SVGIG (reference sequence). V was cut by 3 bases and J by 3 bases, with 21 bases left in between. The CDR3 is 16 amino acids. The CDR3 DNA follows: TGTGCCTGGAGGCAGTCTAGGGGCAGGGCTATCTACGAGCAGTACTTC. Protein product: CAWRQSRGRAIYEQYF. The full variable domain, with the rest looked up from reference TRBV30 and TRBJ2-7, is SQTIHQWPATLVQPVGSPLSLECTVEGTSNPNLYWYRQAAGRGLQLLFYSVGIGQISSEVPQNLSASRPQDRQFILSSKKLLLSDSGFYLCAWRQSRGRAIYEQYFGPGTRLTVT.

This chain links TRBV14 with TRBJ2-7; TRBD1 agrees at 8 bases. V gave up 2 bases and J gave up 4 bases; unmatched junction bases: 7. This CDR3 has 15 amino acids. Germline V gene sequence: CDR1 SGHDN, CDR2 FVKESK. The CDR3 reads CASSQRLGQGYEQYF. The CDR3 coding sequence is TGTGCCAGCAGCCAACGTCTAGGACAGGGTTACGAGCAGTACTTC.

Points on this clone: Germline is not matched at one junction end, which may reflect a read error. The chain uses TRBV7-7 and TRBJ2-5, with 10 bases identical to TRBD1. The germline CDR1 and CDR2 sequences are SSHAT and FNYEAQ (reference sequence). This CDR3 has 13 amino acids. The CDR3 is CASRETGGETQYF. The CDR3 nucleotides are TGTGCTAGCAGGGAGACAGGGGGCGAGACCCAGTACTTC.

V is TRBV11-2 and J is TRBJ2-1; TRBD2 matches at 12 bases. Losses at the gene ends were 6 bases for V and 10 bases for J; bases not matched to a gene: 13. The CDR3 has 16 amino acids. Germline lookup yields CDR1 SGHAT and CDR2 FQNNGV. The CDR3 loop is CASSRGRTSGTNEQFF. The CDR3 DNA follows: TGTGCCAGCAGTCGCGGTCGGACTAGCGGGACAAACGAGCAGTTCTTC.

This clone was counted between two and nine times. This sequence joins TRBV5-1 and TRBJ1-2; D remains ambiguous. Germline values: CDR1 SGHRS, CDR2 YFSETQ. Trimming left V 4 bases short and J 5 bases short, with 15 bases between. The CDR3 contains 14 residues. CDR3 nucleotides: TGCGCCAGCAGCCCCGGGGTCGCCCGTTATGGCTACACCTTC. Residues: CASSPGVARYGYTF.

The table lists this clone with a few counts. This chain uses TRBV29-1 with TRBJ2-1, with D possibly TRBD1 on 5 matching bases. Germline CDR1 is SQVTM and CDR2 is ANQGSEA. Trimming took off 4 bases at V and 8 bases at J, with 12 bases between the two ends. The CDR3 is made up of 12 amino acids. CDR3 loop: CSVVPGSHEQFF. Here the CDR3 DNA reads TGCAGCGTTGTACCAGGGTCCCATGAGCAGTTCTTC.

J is TRBJ1-2 and V is TRBV30; no firm D call. V shed 3 bases and J shed 4 bases, with 12 bases lying between them. Looked up from germline, CDR1 is GTSNPN and CDR2 is SVGIG (reference sequence). The CDR3 sequence is 13 residues long. In DNA form, the CDR3 reads TGTGCCTGGAGATCGGCAGACTTCTATGGCTACACCTTC. Translation gives CAWRSADFYGYTF.

This clone came up a few times. In DNA, the CDR3 is TGTGCCAGCAGCGCACAGGGCTCCTACGAGCAGTACTTC. Translation gives CASSAQGSYEQYF. The chain is built from TRBV7-3 and TRBJ2-7; D may be TRBD1 (6 bases). CDR3 size: 13 residues. Trimming removed 5 bases from V and 0 bases from J, with 8 bases in between. The V gene's germline CDR1 is SGHTA and CDR2 FQGTGA.

This chain uses TRBV29-1 with TRBJ1-2, with 9 bases identical to TRBD1. Germline CDR1 is SQVTM and CDR2 is ANQGSEA. The V gene end was trimmed by 6 bases and the J gene end by 8 bases; junction bases not matched to a gene: 10. The CDR3 contains 13 residues. Written as DNA, the CDR3 is TGCAGCGTCCAGACAGGGGGTTACCGGGGCTACACCTTC. Residues: CSVQTGGYRGYTF.

This clone was counted only a few times. The J gene is TRBJ2-7, the V gene TRBV29-1, with unresolved D. The length of the CDR3 is 14 residues. Germline loops: CDR1 SQVTM, CDR2 ANQGSEA. The germline V and J ends were trimmed by 4 bases and 2 bases, with 15 bases remaining between them. The CDR3: CSVVSRSTPYEQYF. The CDR3 DNA reads as TGCAGCGTTGTATCGAGATCTACCCCCTACGAGCAGTACTTC.

This chain connects TRBV5-4 to TRBJ2-1; TRBD1 matches at 9 bases. Germline CDR1 SGHNT, CDR2 YYREEE (reference sequence). The V gene end was trimmed by 0 bases and the J gene end by 7 bases; junction bases not matched to a gene: 5. CDR3 length equals 15 residues. The CDR3 reads CASSLVTGGGNEQFF. The CDR3 nucleotides are TGTGCCAGCAGCTTGGTTACAGGGGGCGGGAATGAGCAGTTCTTC.

The genes are TRBV30 and TRBJ2-2; D gene uncertain. The V end lost 4 bases, the J end lost 1 base, and 10 bases lay between the germline ends. This CDR3 comprises 14 residues. Germline CDR1 and CDR2: GTSNPN and SVGIG (reference sequence). CDR3 region: CAWKRAMNTGELFF. In DNA form, the CDR3 reads TGTGCCTGGAAGAGAGCGATGAACACCGGGGAGCTGTTTTTT.

This chain joins TRBV7-9 and TRBJ2-7; 10 bases are shared with TRBD2. The CDR3 extends over 18 amino acids. Germline lookup yields CDR1 SEHNR and CDR2 FQNEAQ (reference sequence). After removal of 5 bases from V and 3 bases from J, the junction contained 16 bases not matched to a gene. The CDR3 reads CASSLTPGLAFLSYEQYF. CDR3 DNA sequence: TGTGCCAGCAGCCTAACGCCGGGACTAGCGTTTTTGAGCTACGAGCAGTACTTC.

This clone has more than one count but fewer than ten. The chain's CDR3 is CASSQGLAGSSYEQYF. Written as DNA, the CDR3 is TGCGCCAGCAGCCAAGGTCTGGCAGGCTCATCCTACGAGCAGTACTTC. The J gene is TRBJ2-7, the V gene TRBV4-1, with D hard to call. Germline V gives CDR1 MGHRA, CDR2 YSYEKL. The germline V and J ends were trimmed by 1 base and 1 base, with 14 bases remaining between them. The CDR3 runs to 16 residues.

The V and J genes are TRBV7-2 and TRBJ1-2; 8 bases align to TRBD1. Germline loops: CDR1 SGHTA, CDR2 FQGNSA. Trimming took 6 bases from V and 8 from J; bases not matched to a gene: 11. The CDR3 is 14 residues long. In DNA, the CDR3 is TGTGCCAGCAGTCAACAGGGGGAAGGATTAGGCTACACCTTC. Its translation is CASSQQGEGLGYTF.

This chain joins TRBV29-1 and TRBJ2-2; D gene unclear. Trimming took 4 bases from V and 4 from J, leaving 10 bases between them. CDR3 length: 13 residues. Germline V gives CDR1 SQVTM, CDR2 ANQGSEA. The CDR3 here is CSVGQAITGELFF. CDR3 DNA: TGCAGCGTTGGGCAGGCGATCACCGGGGAGCTGTTTTTT.

The chain combines TRBV2 with TRBJ1-1; D remains unclear. V was pared by 6 bases and J by 4 bases, with 6 bases between. Per germline, CDR1 SNHLY and CDR2 FYNNEI. This CDR3 has 11 amino acids. The CDR3 DNA reads TGTGCCAGCAGACAGAGCACTGAAGCTTTCTTT. Amino acids: CASRQSTEAFF.